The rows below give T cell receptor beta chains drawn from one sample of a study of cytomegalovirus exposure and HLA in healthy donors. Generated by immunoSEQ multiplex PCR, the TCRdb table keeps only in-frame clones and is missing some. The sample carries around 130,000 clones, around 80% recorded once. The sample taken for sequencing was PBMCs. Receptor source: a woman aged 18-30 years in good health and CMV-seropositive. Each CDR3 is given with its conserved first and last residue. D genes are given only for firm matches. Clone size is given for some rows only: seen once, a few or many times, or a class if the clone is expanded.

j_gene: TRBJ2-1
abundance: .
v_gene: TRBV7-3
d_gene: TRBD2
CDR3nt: TGTGCCAGCAGCTTAAAACTAGCGGTGAGTAGGGAGCAGTTCTTC
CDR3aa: CASSLKLAVSREQFF

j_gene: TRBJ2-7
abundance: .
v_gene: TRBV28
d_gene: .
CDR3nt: TGTGCCAGCAGCACCGGGACAATACACGAGCAGTACTTC
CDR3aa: CASSTGTIHEQYF

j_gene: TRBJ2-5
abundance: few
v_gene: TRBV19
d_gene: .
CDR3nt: TGTGCCAGTAGTATATTGGCGGGAGAGACCCAGTACTTC
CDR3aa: CASSILAGETQYF

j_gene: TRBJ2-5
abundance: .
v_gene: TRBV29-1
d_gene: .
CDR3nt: TGCAGCGTTTTCTTTGGGGGCGGAGAGACCCAGTACTTC
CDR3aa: CSVFFGGGETQYF

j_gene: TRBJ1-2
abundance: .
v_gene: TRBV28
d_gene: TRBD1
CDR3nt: TGTGCCAGCAGTCTAGGGGGGGTGACAGGGGATGGCTACACCTTC
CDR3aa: CASSLGGVTGDGYTF

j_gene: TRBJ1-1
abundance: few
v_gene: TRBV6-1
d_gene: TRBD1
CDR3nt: TGTGCCAGCAGTCTCGGACAGGAGAACACTGAAGCTTTCTTT
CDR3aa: CASSLGQENTEAFF

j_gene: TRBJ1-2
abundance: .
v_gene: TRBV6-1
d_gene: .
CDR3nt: TGTGCCAGCAGTGAATTGTTCGTTCCGGTATATGGCTACACCTTC
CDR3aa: CASSELFVPVYGYTF

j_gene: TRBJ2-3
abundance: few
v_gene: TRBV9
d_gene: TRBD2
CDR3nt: TGTGCCAGCAGCGGGGGAGCGGGGGGCCCGATAGATACGCAGTATTTT
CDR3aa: CASSGGAGGPIDTQYF

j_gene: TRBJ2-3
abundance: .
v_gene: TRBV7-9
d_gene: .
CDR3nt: TGTGCCAGCAGCTTATTTATTGGAGTAGTCCCAGATACGCAGTATTTT
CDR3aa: CASSLFIGVVPDTQYF

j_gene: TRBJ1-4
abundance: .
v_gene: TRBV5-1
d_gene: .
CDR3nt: TGCGCCAGCAGCTTGGTAACAGGGCTGGAAAAACTGTTTTTT
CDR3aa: CASSLVTGLEKLFF